This TCR beta chain was profiled in a study of control samples from healthy donors and cancer patients. Libraries were prepared by immunoSEQ multiplex PCR; TCRdb keeps only in-frame clonotypes and omits some of them. The sample has some 150,000 clones, more than 85% seen once. The V end was cut by 10 bases, the J end by 5 bases, with 26 bases between. Germline V gives CDR1 MNHEY, CDR2 SMNVEV (reference sequence). This CDR3 contains 16 residues. The specimen sequenced was blood. This sequence originates from a man under 40 in good health. The gene calls are TRBV27 and TRBJ1-1; D is possibly TRBD1 (5 bases). CDR3 sequence (DNA): TGTGCCACCAAAACTAAGGGAGTGCAGGGAGGAACTGAAGCTTTCTTT. Encoded protein: CATKTKGVQGGTEAFF.